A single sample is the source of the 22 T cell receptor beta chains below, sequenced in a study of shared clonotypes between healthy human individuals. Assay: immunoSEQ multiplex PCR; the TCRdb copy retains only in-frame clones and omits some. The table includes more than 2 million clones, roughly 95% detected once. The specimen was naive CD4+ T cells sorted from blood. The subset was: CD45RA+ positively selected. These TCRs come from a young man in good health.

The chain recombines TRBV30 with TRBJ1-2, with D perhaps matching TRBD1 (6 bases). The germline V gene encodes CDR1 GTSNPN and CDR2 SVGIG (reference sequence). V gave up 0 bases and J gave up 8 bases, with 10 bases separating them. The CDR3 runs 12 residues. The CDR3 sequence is CAWSVLQGGYTF. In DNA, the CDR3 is TGTGCCTGGAGTGTACTTCAGGGGGGCTACACCTTC.

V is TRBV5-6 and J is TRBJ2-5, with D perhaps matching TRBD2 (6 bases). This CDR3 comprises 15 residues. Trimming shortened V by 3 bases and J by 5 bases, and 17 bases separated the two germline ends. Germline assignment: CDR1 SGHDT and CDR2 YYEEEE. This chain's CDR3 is CASSWGRWAGETQYF. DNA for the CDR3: TGTGCCAGCAGCTGGGGACGATGGGCGGGGGAGACCCAGTACTTC.

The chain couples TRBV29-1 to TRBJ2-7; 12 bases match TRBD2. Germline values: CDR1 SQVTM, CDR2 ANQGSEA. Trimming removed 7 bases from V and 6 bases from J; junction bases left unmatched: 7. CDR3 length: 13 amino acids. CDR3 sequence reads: CSGRLAGDLEQYF. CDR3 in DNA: TGCAGCGGCCGACTAGCGGGAGATCTCGAGCAGTACTTC.

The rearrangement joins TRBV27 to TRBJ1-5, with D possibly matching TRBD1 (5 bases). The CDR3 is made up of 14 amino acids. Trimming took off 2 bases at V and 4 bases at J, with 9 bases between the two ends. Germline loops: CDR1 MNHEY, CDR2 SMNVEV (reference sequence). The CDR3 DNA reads TGTGCCAGCAGTTTAACCCGGGGGAATCAGCCCCAGCATTTT. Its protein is CASSLTRGNQPQHF.

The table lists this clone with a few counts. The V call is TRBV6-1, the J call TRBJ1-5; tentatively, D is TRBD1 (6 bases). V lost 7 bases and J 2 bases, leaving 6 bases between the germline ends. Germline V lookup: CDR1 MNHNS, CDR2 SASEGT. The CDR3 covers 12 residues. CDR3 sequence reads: CASKGGNQPQHF. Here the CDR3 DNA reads TGTGCCAGCAAGGGGGGCAATCAGCCCCAGCATTTT.

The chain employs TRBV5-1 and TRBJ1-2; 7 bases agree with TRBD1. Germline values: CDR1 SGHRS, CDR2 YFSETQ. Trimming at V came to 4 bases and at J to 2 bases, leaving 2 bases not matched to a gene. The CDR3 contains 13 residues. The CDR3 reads CASSTGQNYGYTF. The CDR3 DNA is TGCGCCAGCAGCACGGGACAGAACTATGGCTACACCTTC.

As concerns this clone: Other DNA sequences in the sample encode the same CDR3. CDR3 loop: CASSEGTEAFF. The CDR3 coding sequence is TGTGCCAGCAGTGAGGGGACTGAAGCTTTCTTT. The rearrangement uses TRBV2 and TRBJ1-1; no definite D call. CDR1 and CDR2 (germline): SNHLY, FYNNEI. The CDR3 loop spans 11 amino acids. V was cut by 3 bases and J by 5 bases, with 4 bases left in between. Using reference TRBV2 and TRBJ1-1 for the parts outside the CDR3, the full variable domain is EPEVTQTPSHQVTQMGQEVILRCVPISNHLYFYWYRQILGQKVEFLVSFYNNEISEKSEIFDDQFSVERPDGSNFTLKIRSTKLEDSAMYFCASSEGTEAFFGQGTRLTVV.

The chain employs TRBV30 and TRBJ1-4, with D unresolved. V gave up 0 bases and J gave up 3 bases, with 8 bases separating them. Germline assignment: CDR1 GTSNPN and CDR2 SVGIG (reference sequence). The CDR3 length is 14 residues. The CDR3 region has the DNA TGTGCCTGGAGTGTGGGGTCGGCTAATGAAAAACTGTTTTTT. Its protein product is CAWSVGSANEKLFF.

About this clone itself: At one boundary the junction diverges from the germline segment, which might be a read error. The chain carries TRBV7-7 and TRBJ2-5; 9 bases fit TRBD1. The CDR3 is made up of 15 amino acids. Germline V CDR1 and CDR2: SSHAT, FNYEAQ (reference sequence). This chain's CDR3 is CASRKQGAGEETQYF. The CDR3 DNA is TGTGCTAGCAGAAAACAGGGGGCAGGAGAAGAGACCCAGTACTTC. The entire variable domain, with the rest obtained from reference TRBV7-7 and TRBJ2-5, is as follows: GAGVSQSPRYKVTKRGQDVTLRCDPISSHATLYWYQQALGQGPEFLTYFNYEAQPDKSGLPSDRFSAERPEGSISTLTIQRTEQRDSAMYRCASRKQGAGEETQYFGPGTRLLVL.

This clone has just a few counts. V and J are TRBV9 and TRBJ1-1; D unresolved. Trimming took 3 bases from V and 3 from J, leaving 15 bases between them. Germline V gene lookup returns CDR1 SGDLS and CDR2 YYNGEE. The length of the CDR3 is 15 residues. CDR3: CASSAERQAHTEAFF. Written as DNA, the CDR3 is TGTGCCAGCAGCGCAGAAAGGCAGGCCCACACTGAAGCTTTCTTT. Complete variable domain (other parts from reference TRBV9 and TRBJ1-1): DSGVTQTPKHLITATGQRVTLRCSPRSGDLSVYWYQQSLDQGLQFLIQYYNGEERAKGNILERFSAQQFPDLHSELNLSSLELGDSALYFCASSAERQAHTEAFFGQGTRLTVV.

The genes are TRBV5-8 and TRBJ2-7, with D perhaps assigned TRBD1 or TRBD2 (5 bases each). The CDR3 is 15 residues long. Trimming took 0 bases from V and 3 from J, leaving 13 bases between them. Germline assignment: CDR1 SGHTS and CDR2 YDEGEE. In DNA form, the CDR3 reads TGTGCCAGCAGCTTGGTGGGGACGTTAGGCTACGAGCAGTACTTC. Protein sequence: CASSLVGTLGYEQYF.

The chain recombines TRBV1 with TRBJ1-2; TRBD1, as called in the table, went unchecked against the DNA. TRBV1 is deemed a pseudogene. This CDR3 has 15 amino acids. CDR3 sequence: CTSSQETNRVDGYTF. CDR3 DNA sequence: TGCACCAGCAGCCAAGAAACCAACAGGGTAGATGGCTACACCTTC.

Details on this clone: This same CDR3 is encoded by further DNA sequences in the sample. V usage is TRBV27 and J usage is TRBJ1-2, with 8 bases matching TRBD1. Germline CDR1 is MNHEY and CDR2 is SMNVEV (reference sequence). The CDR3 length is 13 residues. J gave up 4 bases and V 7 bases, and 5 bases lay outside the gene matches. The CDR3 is CASTPGQGYGYTF. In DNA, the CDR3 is TGTGCCAGCACCCCAGGACAGGGCTATGGCTACACCTTC.

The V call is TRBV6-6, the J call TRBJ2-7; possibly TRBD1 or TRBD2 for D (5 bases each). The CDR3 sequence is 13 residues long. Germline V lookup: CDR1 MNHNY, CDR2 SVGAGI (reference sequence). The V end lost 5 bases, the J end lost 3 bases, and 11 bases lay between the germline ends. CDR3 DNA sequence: TGTGCCAGCAGTCAGGGACCCTACTACGAGCAGTACTTC. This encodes CASSQGPYYEQYF.

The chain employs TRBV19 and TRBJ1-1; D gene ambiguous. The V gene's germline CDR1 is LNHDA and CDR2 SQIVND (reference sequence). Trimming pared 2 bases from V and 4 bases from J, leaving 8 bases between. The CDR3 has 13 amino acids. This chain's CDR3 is CASSIKYPTEAFF. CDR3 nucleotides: TGTGCCAGTAGTATAAAGTACCCCACTGAAGCTTTCTTT.

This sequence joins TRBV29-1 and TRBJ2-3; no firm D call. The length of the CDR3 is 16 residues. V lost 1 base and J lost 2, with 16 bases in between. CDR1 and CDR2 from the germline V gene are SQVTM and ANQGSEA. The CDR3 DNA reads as TGCAGCGTTGAAGCGACTCAGAATATTTACACAGATACGCAGTATTTT. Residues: CSVEATQNIYTDTQYF.

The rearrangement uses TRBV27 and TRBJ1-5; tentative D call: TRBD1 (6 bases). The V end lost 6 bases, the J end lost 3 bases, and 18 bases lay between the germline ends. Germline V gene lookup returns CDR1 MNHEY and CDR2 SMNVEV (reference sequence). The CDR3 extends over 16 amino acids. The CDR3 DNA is TGTGCCAGCAGACCTAAATTAACAGGGTACAATCAGCCCCAGCATTTT. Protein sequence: CASRPKLTGYNQPQHF.

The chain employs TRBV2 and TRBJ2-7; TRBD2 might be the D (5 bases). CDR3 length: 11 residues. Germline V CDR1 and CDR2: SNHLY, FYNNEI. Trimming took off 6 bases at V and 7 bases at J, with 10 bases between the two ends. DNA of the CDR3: TGTGCCAGCAGGAGGGAAGAGGAGCAGTACTTC. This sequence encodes CASRREEEQYF.

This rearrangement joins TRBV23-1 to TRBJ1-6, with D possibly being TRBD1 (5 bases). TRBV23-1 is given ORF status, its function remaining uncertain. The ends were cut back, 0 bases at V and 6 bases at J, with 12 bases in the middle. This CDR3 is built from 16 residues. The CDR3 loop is CASSQSAGDGNSPLHF. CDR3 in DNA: TGCGCCAGCAGTCAATCCGCCGGGGACGGTAATTCACCCCTCCACTTT.

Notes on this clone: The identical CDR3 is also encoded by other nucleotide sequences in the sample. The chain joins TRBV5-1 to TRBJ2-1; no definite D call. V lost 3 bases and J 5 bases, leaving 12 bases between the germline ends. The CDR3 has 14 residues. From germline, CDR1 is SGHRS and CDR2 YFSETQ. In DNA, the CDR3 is TGCGCCAGCAGCTCGGAACCGTTTAACAATGAGCAGTTCTTC. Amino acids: CASSSEPFNNEQFF.

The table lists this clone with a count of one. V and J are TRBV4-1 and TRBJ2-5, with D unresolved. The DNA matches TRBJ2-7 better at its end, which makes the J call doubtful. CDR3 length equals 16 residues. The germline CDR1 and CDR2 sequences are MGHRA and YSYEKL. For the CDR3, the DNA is TGCGCCAGCAGCCAAGATGGGGTAGGATCGTTCGACGAGCAGTACTTC. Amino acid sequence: CASSQDGVGSFDEQYF.

The CDR3 DNA is TGTGCCAGCAGGTCACAGGGAGAAGTTGGCTACACCTTC. Translation gives CASRSQGEVGYTF. The V and J genes are TRBV28 and TRBJ1-2; D is perhaps TRBD1 (6 bases). The germline V gene encodes CDR1 MDHEN and CDR2 SYDVKM. V was trimmed by 6 bases and J by 7 bases, leaving 15 bases between them. The CDR3 runs 13 residues.